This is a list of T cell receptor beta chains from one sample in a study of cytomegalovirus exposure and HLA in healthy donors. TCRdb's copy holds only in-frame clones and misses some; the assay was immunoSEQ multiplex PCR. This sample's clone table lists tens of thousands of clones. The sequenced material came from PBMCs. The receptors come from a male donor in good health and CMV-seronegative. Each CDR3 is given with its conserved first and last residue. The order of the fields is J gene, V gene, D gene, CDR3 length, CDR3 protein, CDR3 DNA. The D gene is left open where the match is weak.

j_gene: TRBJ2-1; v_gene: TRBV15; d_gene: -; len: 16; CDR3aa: CATSRDRALAGNEQFF; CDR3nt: TGTGCCACCAGCAGAGATAGGGCCCTGGCGGGCAATGAGCAGTTCTTC
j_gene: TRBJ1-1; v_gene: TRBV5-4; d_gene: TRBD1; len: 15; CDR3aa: CASVQQGAINTEAFF; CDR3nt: TGTGCCAGCGTCCAACAGGGGGCGATTAATACTGAAGCTTTCTTT
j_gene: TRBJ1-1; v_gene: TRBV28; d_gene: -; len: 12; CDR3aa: CASSFGENEAFF; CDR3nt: TGTGCCAGCAGTTTTGGAGAAAATGAAGCTTTCTTT
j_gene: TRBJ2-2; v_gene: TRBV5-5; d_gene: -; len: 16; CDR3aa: CASSSTGTSNTGELFF; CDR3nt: TGTGCCAGCAGCTCGACCGGGACTTCGAACACCGGGGAGCTGTTTTTT
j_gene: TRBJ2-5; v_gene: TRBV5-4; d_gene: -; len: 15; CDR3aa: CASSPTGRVGETQYF; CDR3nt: TGTGCCAGCAGCCCAACGGGAAGGGTTGGGGAGACCCAGTACTTC
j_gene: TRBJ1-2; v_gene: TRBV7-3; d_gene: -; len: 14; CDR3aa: CASSPNQGHDGYTF; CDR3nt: TGTGCCAGCAGCCCCAACCAGGGTCACGATGGCTACACCTTC
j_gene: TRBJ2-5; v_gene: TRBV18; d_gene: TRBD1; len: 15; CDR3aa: CASSPTGGIQETQYF; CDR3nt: TGTGCCAGCTCACCAACAGGGGGGATCCAAGAGACCCAGTACTTC
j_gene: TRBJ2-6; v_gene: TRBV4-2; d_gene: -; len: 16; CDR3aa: CASSQSRGSGANVLTF; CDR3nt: TGTGCCAGCAGCCAATCACGGGGGTCTGGGGCCAACGTCCTGACTTTC
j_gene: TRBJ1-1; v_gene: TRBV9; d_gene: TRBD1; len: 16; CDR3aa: CASSVAGQGANTEAFF; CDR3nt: TGTGCCAGCAGCGTAGCTGGGCAGGGGGCCAACACTGAAGCTTTCTTT
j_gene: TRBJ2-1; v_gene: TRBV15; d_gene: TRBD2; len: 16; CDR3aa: CATSRGREGSYNEQFF; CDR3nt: TGTGCCACCAGCAGAGGGCGGGAGGGCTCCTACAATGAGCAGTTCTTC
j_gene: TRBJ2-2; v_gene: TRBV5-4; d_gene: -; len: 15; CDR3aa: CASSENPQVAGELFF; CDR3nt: TGTGCCAGCAGCGAGAACCCCCAGGTTGCCGGGGAGCTGTTTTTT
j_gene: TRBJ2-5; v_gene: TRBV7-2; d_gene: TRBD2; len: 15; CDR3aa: CASSLTREGRETQYF; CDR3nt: TGTGCCAGCAGCTTAACTCGGGAGGGCCGGGAGACCCAGTACTTC
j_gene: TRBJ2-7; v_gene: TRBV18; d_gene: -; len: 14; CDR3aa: CASSHPGSAYEQYF; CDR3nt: TGTGCCAGCTCACACCCGGGATCGGCCTACGAGCAGTACTTC
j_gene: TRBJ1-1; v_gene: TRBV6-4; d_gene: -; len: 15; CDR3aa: CASSVSSKGAAEAFF; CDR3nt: TGTGCCAGCTCCGTGAGCTCAAAAGGGGCCGCTGAAGCTTTCTTT
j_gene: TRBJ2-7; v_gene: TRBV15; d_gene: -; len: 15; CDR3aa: CATSRGYGITYEQYF; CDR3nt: TGTGCCACCAGCAGAGGTTACGGGATTACCTACGAGCAGTACTTC
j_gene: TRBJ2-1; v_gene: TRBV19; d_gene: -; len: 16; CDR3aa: CASSRVRGISYNEQFF; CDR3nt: TGTGCCAGTAGTAGAGTACGGGGGATTTCCTACAATGAGCAGTTCTTC
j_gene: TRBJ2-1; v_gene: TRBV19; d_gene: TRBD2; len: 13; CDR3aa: CASSMGGNNEQFF; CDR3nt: TGTGCCAGTAGTATGGGAGGGAACAATGAGCAGTTCTTC
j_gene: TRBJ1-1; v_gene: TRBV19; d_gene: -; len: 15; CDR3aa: CASSSIKAGATEAFF; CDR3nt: TGTGCCAGTAGCAGTATCAAGGCGGGGGCCACTGAAGCTTTCTTT
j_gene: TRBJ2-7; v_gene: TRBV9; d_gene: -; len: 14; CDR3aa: CASSGSGGFGEQYF; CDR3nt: TGTGCCAGCAGCGGTTCCGGAGGGTTTGGCGAGCAGTACTTC
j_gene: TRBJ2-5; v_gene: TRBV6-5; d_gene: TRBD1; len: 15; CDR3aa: CASSRAQGALETQYF; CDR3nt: TGTGCCAGCAGCCGCGCACAGGGGGCCTTGGAGACCCAGTACTTC
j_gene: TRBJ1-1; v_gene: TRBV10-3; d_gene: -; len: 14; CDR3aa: CAISESGENTEAFF; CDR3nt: TGTGCCATCAGTGAGTCAGGGGAGAACACTGAAGCTTTCTTT
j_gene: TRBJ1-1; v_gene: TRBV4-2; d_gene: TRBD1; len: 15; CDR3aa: CASSQEVGTGAEAFF; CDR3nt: TGTGCCAGCAGCCAAGAAGTGGGGACAGGGGCTGAAGCTTTCTTT
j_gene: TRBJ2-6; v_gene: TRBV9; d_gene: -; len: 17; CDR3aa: CASSFFLNSAGANVLTF; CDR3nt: TGTGCCAGCAGCTTCTTCCTAAATTCTGCAGGGGCCAACGTCCTGACTTTC
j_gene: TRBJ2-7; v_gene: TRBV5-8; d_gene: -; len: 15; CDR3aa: CASRRYPQGSYEQYF; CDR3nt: TGTGCCAGCAGGCGGTATCCCCAGGGCTCCTACGAGCAGTACTTC
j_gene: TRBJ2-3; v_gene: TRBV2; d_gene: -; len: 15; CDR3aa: CASSSTGLRTDTQYF; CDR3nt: TGTGCCAGCAGCTCCACAGGTCTCCGCACAGATACGCAGTATTTT
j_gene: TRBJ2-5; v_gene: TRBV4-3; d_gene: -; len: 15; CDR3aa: CASSQEVETQGAQYF; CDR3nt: TGCGCCAGCAGCCAAGAAGTGGAGACCCAAGGGGCCCAGTACTTC
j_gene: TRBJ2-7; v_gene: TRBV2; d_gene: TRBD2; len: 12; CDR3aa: CASGGDAYEQYF; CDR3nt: TGTGCCAGCGGGGGGGACGCCTACGAGCAGTACTTC
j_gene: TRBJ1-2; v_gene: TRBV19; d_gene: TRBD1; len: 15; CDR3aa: CASSRSGQGDYGYTF; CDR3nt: TGTGCCAGTTCCCGCTCGGGACAGGGAGACTATGGCTACACCTTC
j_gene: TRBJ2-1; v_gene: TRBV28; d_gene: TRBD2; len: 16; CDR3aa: CASQRGSGVYYNEQFF; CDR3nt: TGTGCCAGCCAAAGGGGTAGCGGGGTATACTACAATGAGCAGTTCTTC
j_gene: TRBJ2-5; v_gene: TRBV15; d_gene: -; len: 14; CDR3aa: CATSRRQRGETQYF; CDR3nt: TGTGCCACCAGCAGACGCCAGCGCGGAGAGACCCAGTACTTC